At least ten counts were recorded for the clone carrying this T cell receptor beta chain. The length of the CDR3 is 14 residues. CDR1 and CDR2 from the germline V gene are SNHLY and FYNNEI. The V end was cut by 5 bases, the J end by 5 bases, with 15 bases between. This specimen belongs to a study of T-cell reconstitution after alpha-beta-depleted transplantation in children. This sample's TCRbeta library carried unique molecular identifier barcodes. TCRdb recomputed calls from the PCR reads with MiXCR, one row per CDR3 protein. The data hold about 240,000 distinct CDR3 sequences, with 12% observed a single time.

This TCR was sampled from a human donor who donated a stem cell graft to a child with acute lymphoblastic leukemia. This rearrangement joins TRBV2 to TRBJ2-5; D may be TRBD1 or TRBD2 (5 bases each). This material consisted of PBMCs from the stem cell graft donor, taken from the stem cell graft. The CDR3 sequence is CASSIMGREETQYF. CDR3 nucleotide sequence: TGTGCCAGCAGTATAATGGGACGTGAGGAGACCCAGTACTTC.